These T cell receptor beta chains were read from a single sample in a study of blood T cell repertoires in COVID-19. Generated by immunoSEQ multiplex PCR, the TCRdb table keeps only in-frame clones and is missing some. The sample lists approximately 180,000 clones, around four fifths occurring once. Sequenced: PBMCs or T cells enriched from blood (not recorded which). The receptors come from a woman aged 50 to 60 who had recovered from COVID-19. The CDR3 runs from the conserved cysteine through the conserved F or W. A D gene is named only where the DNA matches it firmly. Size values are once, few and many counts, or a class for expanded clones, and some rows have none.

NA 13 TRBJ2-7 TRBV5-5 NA CASNNQGMYEQYF TGTGCCAGCAACAACCAGGGGATGTACGAGCAGTACTTC
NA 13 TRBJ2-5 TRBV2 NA CASLQQGEETQYF TGTGCCAGCCTCCAACAGGGTGAAGAGACCCAGTACTTC
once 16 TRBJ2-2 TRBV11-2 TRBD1 CASSLAGTGGAGELFF TGTGCCAGCAGCTTGGCCGGGACAGGGGGGGCCGGGGAGCTGTTTTTT
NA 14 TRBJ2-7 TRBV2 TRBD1 CASSEQGGIDEQYF TGTGCCAGCAGTGAGCAAGGGGGCATTGACGAGCAGTACTTC
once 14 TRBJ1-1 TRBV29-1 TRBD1 CSVLDRGRNTEAFF TGCAGCGTCCTCGACAGGGGCCGAAACACTGAAGCTTTCTTT
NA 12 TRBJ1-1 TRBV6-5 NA CASSYSPGEAFF TGTGCCAGCAGTTACTCGCCGGGAGAAGCTTTCTTT
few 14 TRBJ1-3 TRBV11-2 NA CASSQAGRGNTIYF TGTGCCAGCAGCCAGGCCGGCAGGGGAAACACCATATATTTT
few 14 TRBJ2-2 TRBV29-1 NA CSVEGAGGTGELFF TGCAGCGTTGAAGGGGCAGGTGGGACCGGGGAGCTGTTTTTT
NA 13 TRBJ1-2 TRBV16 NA CASSPGIVGGYTF TGTGCCAGCAGCCCAGGTATAGTTGGAGGCTACACCTTC
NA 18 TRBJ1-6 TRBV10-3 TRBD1 CAISVTGGAVSGNSPLHF TGTGCCATCAGTGTGACAGGGGGCGCCGTTTCCGGCAATTCACCCCTCCACTTT
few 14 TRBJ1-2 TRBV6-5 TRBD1 CASSPGTALYGYTF TGTGCCAGCAGCCCCGGGACAGCTCTCTATGGCTACACCTTC
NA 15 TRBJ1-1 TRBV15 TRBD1 CATSRAKGQGSLAFF TGTGCCACCAGCAGAGCCAAGGGACAGGGTAGTTTAGCTTTCTTT
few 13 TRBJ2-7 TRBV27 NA CASRDSSPYEQYF TGTGCCAGCAGGGACAGCTCCCCCTACGAGCAGTACTTC
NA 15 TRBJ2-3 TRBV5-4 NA CASSLVGLRGDTQYF TGTGCCAGCAGCTTGGTGGGACTGCGGGGAGATACGCAGTATTTT
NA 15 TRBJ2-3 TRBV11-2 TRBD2 CASSFAGGSTDTQYF TGTGCCAGCAGCTTCGCGGGGGGAAGCACAGATACGCAGTATTTT
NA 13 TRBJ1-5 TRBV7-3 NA CASSLDGPQPQHF TGTGCCAGCAGCTTAGATGGCCCCCAGCCCCAGCATTTT
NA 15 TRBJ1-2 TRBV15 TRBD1 CATSMTGAYNYGYTF TGTGCCACCAGCATGACAGGGGCCTATAACTATGGCTACACCTTC
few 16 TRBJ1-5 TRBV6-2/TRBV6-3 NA CASSYGGSYSNQPQHF TGTGCCAGCAGTTATGGCGGCAGTTATAGCAATCAGCCCCAGCATTTT
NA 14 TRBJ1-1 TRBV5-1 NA CASSLGQDGTEAFF TGCGCCAGCAGCTTGGGGCAGGATGGCACTGAAGCTTTCTTT
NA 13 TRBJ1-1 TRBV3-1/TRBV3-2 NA CASSLAGNTEAFF TGTGCCAGCAGTCTTGCGGGGAACACTGAAGCTTTCTTT
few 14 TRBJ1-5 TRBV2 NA CASSPRVSNQPQHF TGTGCCAGCAGCCCCAGGGTGTCCAATCAGCCCCAGCATTTT
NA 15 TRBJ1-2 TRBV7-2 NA CASSLNQLGFKGYTF TGTGCCAGCAGCTTAAACCAACTAGGTTTTAAGGGCTACACCTTC
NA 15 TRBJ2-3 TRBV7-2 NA CASSFSGVGTDTQYF TGTGCCAGCAGCTTCTCGGGAGTAGGGACAGATACGCAGTATTTT
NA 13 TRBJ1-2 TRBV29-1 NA CSVLTGWDYGYTF TGCAGCGTTCTAACAGGGTGGGACTATGGCTACACCTTC
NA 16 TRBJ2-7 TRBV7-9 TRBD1 CASSGQGKLNYYEQYF TGTGCCAGCTCGGGACAGGGTAAATTGAACTACTACGAGCAGTACTTC
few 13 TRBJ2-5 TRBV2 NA CASTEGEGETQYF TGTGCCAGCACCGAGGGGGAGGGCGAGACCCAGTACTTC
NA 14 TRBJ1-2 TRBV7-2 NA CASSFVGLTYGYTF TGTGCCAGCAGCTTCGTGGGACTGACCTATGGCTACACCTTC
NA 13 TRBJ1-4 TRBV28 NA CASRPRTNEKLFF TGTGCCAGCAGGCCGCGAACTAATGAAAAACTGTTTTTT
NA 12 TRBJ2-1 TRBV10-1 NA CASRSGSGEQFF TGCGCCAGCAGGTCAGGGTCCGGTGAGCAGTTCTTC
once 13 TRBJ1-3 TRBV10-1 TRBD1 CASSTGGGNTIYF TGCGCCAGCAGCACAGGGGGTGGAAACACCATATATTTT
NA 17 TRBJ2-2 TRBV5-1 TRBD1 CASSPKRQGANTGELFF TGCGCCAGCAGCCCGAAACGACAGGGGGCAAACACCGGGGAGCTGTTTTTT
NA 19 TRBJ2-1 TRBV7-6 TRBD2 CASGARTSGSSLAYNEQFF TGTGCCAGCGGGGCGAGGACTAGCGGGAGTTCCTTGGCCTACAATGAGCAGTTCTTC
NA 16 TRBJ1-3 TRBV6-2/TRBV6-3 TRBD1 CASSYYGTDSGNTIYF TGTGCCAGCAGTTACTACGGGACAGACTCTGGAAACACCATATATTTT
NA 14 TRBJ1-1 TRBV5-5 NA CASSLVGRNTEAFF TGTGCCAGCAGCTTGGTGGGCAGGAACACTGAAGCTTTCTTT
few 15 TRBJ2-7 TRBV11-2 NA CASSSELQGFYEQYF TGTGCCAGCAGCTCCGAGTTGCAGGGTTTCTACGAGCAGTACTTC
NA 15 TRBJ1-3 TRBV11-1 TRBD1 CASSWGQRLGDTIYF TGTGCCAGCAGCTGGGGACAGCGGTTGGGGGACACCATATATTTT